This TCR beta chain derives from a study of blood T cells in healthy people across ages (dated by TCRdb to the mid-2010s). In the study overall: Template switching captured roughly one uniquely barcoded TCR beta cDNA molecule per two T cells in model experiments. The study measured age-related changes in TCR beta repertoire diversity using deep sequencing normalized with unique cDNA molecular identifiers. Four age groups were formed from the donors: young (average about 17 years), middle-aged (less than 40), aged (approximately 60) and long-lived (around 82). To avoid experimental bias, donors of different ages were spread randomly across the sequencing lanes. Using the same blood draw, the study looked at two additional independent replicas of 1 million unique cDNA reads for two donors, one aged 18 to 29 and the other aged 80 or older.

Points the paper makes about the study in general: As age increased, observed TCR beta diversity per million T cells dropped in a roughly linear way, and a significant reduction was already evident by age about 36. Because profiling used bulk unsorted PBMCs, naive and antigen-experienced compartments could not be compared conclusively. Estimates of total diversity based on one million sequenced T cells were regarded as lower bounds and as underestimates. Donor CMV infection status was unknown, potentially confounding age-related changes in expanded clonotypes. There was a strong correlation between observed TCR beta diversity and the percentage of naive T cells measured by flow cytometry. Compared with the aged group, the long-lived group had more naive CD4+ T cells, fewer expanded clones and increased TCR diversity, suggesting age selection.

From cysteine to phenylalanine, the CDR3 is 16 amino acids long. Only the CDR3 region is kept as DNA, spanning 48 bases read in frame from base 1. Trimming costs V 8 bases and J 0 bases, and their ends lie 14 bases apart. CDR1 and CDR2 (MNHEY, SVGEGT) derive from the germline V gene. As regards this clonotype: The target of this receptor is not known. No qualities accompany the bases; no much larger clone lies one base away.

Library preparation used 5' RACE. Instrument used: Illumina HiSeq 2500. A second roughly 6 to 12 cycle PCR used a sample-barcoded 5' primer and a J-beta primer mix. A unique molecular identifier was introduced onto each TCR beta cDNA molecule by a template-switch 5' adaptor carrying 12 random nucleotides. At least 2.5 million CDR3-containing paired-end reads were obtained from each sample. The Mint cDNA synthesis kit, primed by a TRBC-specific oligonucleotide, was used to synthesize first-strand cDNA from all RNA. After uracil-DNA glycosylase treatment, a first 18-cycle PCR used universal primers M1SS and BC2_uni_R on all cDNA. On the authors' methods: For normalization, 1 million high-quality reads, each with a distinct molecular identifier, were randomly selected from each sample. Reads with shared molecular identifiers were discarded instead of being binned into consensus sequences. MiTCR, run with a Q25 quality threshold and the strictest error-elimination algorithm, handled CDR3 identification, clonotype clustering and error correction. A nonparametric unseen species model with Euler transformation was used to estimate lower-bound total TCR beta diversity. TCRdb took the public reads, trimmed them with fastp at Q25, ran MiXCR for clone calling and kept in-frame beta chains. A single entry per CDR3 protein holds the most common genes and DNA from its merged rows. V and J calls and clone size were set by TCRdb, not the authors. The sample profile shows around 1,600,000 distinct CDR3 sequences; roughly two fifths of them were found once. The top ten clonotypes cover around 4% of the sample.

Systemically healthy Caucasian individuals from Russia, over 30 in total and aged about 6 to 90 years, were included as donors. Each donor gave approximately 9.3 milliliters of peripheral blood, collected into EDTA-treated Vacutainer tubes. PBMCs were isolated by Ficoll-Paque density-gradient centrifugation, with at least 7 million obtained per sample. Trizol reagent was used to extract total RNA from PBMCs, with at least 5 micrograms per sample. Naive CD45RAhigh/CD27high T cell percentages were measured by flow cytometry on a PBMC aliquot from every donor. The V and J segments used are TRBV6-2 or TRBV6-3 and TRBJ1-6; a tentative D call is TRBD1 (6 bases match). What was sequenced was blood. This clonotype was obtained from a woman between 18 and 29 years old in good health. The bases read TGTGCCAGCCGGGACACCTGGAGCTCCTATAATTCACCCCTCCACTTT. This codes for CASRDTWSSYNSPLHF.